This entry features one T cell receptor (beta chain) sequence. The record originates from a study of neoadjuvant nivolumab and ipilimumab in lung cancer. The V segment lost 4 bases and the J segment 6 bases; nucleotides outside the gene matches: 16. From germline, CDR1 is SGHRS and CDR2 YFSETQ. This CDR3 region has 19 residues. The method was immunoSEQ multiplex PCR; TCRdb's version includes in-frame clones alone and lacks a portion of them. The sample shows roughly 7,400 clones, approximately 76% of them seen only once. This specimen was tumor tissue, taken after neoadjuvant nivolumab, alone or with ipilimumab, at or shortly before surgery. The receptor was derived from an adult with non-small cell lung cancer. The genes are TRBV5-1 and TRBJ2-1; 13 bases line up with TRBD2. The CDR3: CASSPRPGTSGIRGNEQFF. Here the CDR3 DNA reads TGCGCCAGCAGCCCACGACCCGGGACTAGCGGGATAAGAGGCAATGAGCAGTTCTTC.